These 16 T cell receptor beta chains share one sample of origin, sequenced in a study of shared clonotypes between healthy human individuals (TCRdb year 2020). Receptor amplification or capture employed the immunoSEQ multiplex PCR assay. In its TCRdb copy, this immuneACCESS table keeps in-frame sequences only and misses some clones. Where compared with another copy, unresolved V genes explain less than half of these, and the others have no known cause. The sample table shows about 2.5 million clones, and around 93% are seen once. The ten largest clones take up approximately 0.39% of the sample. The source material was naive CD4+ T cells from PBMCs. What this sample's cell subset or site label stands for: CD45RA+ positively selected. These receptors originate from a man aged 18-30 years in good health. Some clones in this sample may be carry-over from other donors' samples.

The V and J genes are TRBV29-1 and TRBJ2-7; D possibly matches TRBD1 or TRBD2 (5 bases each). The CDR3 length is 15 residues. V lost 4 bases and J lost 4, with 20 bases in between. Germline V lookup: CDR1 SQVTM, CDR2 ANQGSEA. CDR3 residues: CSVGPGQGLTYEQYF. The CDR3 DNA reads TGCAGCGTTGGCCCGGGGCAGGGTCTGACTTACGAGCAGTACTTC.

The chain recombines TRBV6-1 with TRBJ2-2; the D call may be TRBD1 or TRBD2 (5 bases each). V dropped 7 bases and J dropped 7 bases, with 16 bases sitting between them. Germline values: CDR1 MNHNS, CDR2 SASEGT. The CDR3 loop spans 14 amino acids. CDR3 sequence reads: CASKSLGTGGELFF. The CDR3 bases are TGTGCCAGCAAATCTCTCGGGACCGGCGGGGAGCTGTTTTTT.

The CDR3: CASSPRTRPNEKLFF. The DNA for the CDR3 is TGTGCCAGCAGTCCGAGGACACGACCGAATGAAAAACTGTTTTTT. The gene calls are TRBV27 and TRBJ1-4; possibly TRBD1 for D (5 bases). CDR1 and CDR2 (germline): MNHEY, SMNVEV (reference sequence). Trimming shortened V by 5 bases and J by 5 bases, and 15 bases separated the two germline ends. This CDR3 is built from 15 residues.

In its sample, this clone was seen once. This chain joins TRBV11-2 and TRBJ1-1; a possible D gene is TRBD1 (5 bases). In germline, CDR1 is SGHAT, CDR2 FQNNGV. Trimming took 5 bases from V and 6 from J, leaving 10 bases between them. The CDR3 contains 12 residues. In DNA, the CDR3 is TGTGCCAGCAGCCGAACAGGCCCTGAAGCTTTCTTT. Translating gives CASSRTGPEAFF.

This rearrangement joins TRBV7-9 to TRBJ2-2, with 7 bases that match TRBD1. The germline gives CDR1 SEHNR, CDR2 FQNEAQ (reference sequence). V lost 5 bases and J lost 5; bases outside the gene matches: 8. CDR3 size: 15 residues. The CDR3 is CASSPDRVWTGELFF. CDR3 DNA sequence: TGTGCCAGCAGCCCTGACAGGGTCTGGACCGGGGAGCTGTTTTTT.

The V call is TRBV10-3, the J call TRBJ1-1; the D gene is possibly TRBD1 (5 bases). This CDR3 has 11 residues. The V end was cut by 6 bases, the J end by 7 bases, with 9 bases between. Germline V gene sequence: CDR1 ENHRY, CDR2 SYGVKD. CDR3 in DNA: TGTGCCATCAGAGCGCAGGGTGAAGCTTTCTTT. Its protein is CAIRAQGEAFF.

The chain combines TRBV30 with TRBJ2-5; D assignment may be TRBD1 or TRBD2 (6 bases each). The last part of the DNA fits TRBJ2-7 better; the J call may be wrong. CDR1 GTSNPN and CDR2 SVGIG come from the germline V gene (reference sequence). The CDR3 runs to 13 residues. DNA of the CDR3: TGTGCCTGGAGCCGCGGGACAATCTACGAGCAGTACTTC. The encoded protein is CAWSRGTIYEQYF.

This chain joins TRBV5-5 and TRBJ2-6; D not resolved. Germline V gene sequence: CDR1 SGHKS, CDR2 YYEKEE (reference sequence). V lost 3 bases to trimming and J lost 4 bases, with 8 bases between them. CDR3 length: 14 residues. The CDR3 spells CASSSPTGANVLTF. The DNA for the CDR3 is TGTGCCAGCAGCTCCCCGACAGGGGCCAACGTCCTGACTTTC.

The V gene is TRBV7-2, the J gene TRBJ2-1, with D unresolved. This CDR3 is 13 amino acids long. The germline V gene encodes CDR1 SGHTA and CDR2 FQGNSA. Between the trimmed V and J ends, which lost 5 bases and 9 bases, there was a span of 14 bases. The CDR3 DNA sequence: TGTGCCAGCAGCAGAACCCTACCCTCTGAGCAGTTCTTC. Its protein product is CASSRTLPSEQFF.

This chain joins TRBV27 and TRBJ2-7, with 7 bases identical to TRBD1. This CDR3 is built from 15 residues. V was pared by 5 bases and J by 3 bases, with 10 bases of the junction left unmatched. The germline V gene encodes CDR1 MNHEY and CDR2 SMNVEV (reference sequence). The CDR3 reads CASSRDPTGLYEQYF. CDR3 DNA: TGTGCCAGCAGTCGGGACCCGACAGGGCTCTACGAGCAGTACTTC.

The rearrangement links TRBV19 to TRBJ1-1; TRBD1 matches at 8 bases. CDR1 and CDR2 (germline): LNHDA, SQIVND (reference sequence). The V and J ends lost 4 bases and 11 bases, in that order; junction bases with no gene match: 6. This CDR3 region has 12 residues. The CDR3 sequence is CASSTRTGTAFF. CDR3 DNA: TGTGCCAGTAGTACCCGGACAGGGACCGCTTTCTTT. Together with reference TRBV19 and TRBJ1-1, the CDR3 gives the full variable domain: DGGITQSPKYLFRKEGQNVTLSCEQNLNHDAMYWYRQDPGQGLRLIYYSQIVNDFQKGDIAEGYSVSREKKESFPLTVTSAQKNPTAFYLCASSTRTGTAFFGQGTRLTVV.

The chain has TRBV4-1 and TRBJ2-4; D ambiguous. The germline V gene has CDR1 MGHRA and CDR2 YSYEKL. This CDR3 has 15 amino acids. Trimming cost V 1 base and J 0 bases, with 7 bases left between them. The CDR3 spells CASSQALLAKNIQYF. The CDR3 nucleotides are TGCGCCAGCAGCCAAGCCCTTCTAGCCAAAAACATTCAGTACTTC.

The genes are TRBV6-6 and TRBJ2-7, with 8 positions matching TRBD1. The V and J ends lost 7 bases and 2 bases, in that order; junction bases with no gene match: 7. CDR3 length equals 14 residues. From germline, CDR1 is MNHNY and CDR2 SVGAGI (reference sequence). The DNA of the CDR3 is TGTGCCAGCAACTTGGACAGGGTAACCTACGAGCAGTACTTC. Protein product: CASNLDRVTYEQYF.

The rearrangement links TRBV11-2 to TRBJ2-3, with 10 bases aligning to TRBD1. This CDR3 is 17 amino acids long. The germline gives CDR1 SGHAT, CDR2 FQNNGV. After removal of 0 bases from V and 3 bases from J, the junction contained 6 bases not matched to a gene. CDR3 sequence reads: CASSLDSRDRGTDTQYF. In nucleotides, the CDR3 is TGTGCCAGCAGCTTAGATTCTCGGGACAGGGGAACAGATACGCAGTATTTT.

V and J are TRBV2 and TRBJ1-2; D not certain. V dropped 4 bases and J dropped 0 bases, with 9 bases sitting between them. The CDR3 sequence is 14 residues long. Germline V lookup: CDR1 SNHLY, CDR2 FYNNEI. CDR3 nucleotides: TGTGCCAGCAGTGGTGCCGGAGCTAACTATGGCTACACCTTC. Encoded protein: CASSGAGANYGYTF.

The chain carries TRBV9 and TRBJ2-7; D is possibly TRBD1 or TRBD2 (5 bases each). This CDR3 is built from 14 residues. From germline, CDR1 is SGDLS and CDR2 YYNGEE. The V end lost 1 base, the J end lost 5 bases, and 13 bases lay between the germline ends. The CDR3 here is CASSVLGVSDEQYF. In DNA form, the CDR3 reads TGTGCCAGCAGCGTATTGGGGGTGTCTGACGAGCAGTACTTC.